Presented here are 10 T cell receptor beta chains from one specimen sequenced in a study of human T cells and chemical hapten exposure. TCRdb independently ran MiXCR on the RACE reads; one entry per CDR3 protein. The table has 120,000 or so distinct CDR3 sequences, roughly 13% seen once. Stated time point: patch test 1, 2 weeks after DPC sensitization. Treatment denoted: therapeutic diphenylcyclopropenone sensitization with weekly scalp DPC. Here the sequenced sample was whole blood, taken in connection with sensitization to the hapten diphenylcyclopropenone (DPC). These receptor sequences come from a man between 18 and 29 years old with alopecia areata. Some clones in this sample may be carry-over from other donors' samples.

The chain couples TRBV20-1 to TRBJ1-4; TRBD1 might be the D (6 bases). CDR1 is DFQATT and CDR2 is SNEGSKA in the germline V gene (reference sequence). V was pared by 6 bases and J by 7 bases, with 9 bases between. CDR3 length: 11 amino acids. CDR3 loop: CSASRGEKLFF. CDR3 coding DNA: TGCAGTGCGAGCAGGGGTGAAAAACTGTTTTTT.

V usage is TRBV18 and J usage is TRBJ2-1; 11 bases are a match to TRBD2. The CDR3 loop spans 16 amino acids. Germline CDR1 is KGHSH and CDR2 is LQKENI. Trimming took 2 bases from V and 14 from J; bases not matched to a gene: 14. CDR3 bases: TGTGCCAGCTCACCAAGCGCGCTAGCGGGGGGCCCTCCAGAGTTCTTC. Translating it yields CASSPSALAGGPPEFF.

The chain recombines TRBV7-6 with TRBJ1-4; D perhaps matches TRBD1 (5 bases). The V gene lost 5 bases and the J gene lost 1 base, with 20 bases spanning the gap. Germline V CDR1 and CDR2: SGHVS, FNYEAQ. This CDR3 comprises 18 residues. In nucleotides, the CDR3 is TGTGCCAGCAGCCCTACCCGGGGGGAGTCCGGAACTAATGAAAAACTGTTTTTT. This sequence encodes CASSPTRGESGTNEKLFF.

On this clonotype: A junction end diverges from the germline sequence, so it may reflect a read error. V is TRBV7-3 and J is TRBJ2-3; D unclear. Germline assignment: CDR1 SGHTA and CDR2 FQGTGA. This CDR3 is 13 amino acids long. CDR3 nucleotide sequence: TGTGTCAGCAGCTCCAGTCCCACAGATACGCAGTATTTT. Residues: CVSSSSPTDTQYF.

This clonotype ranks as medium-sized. The chain's CDR3 is CSVGTSYEQYF. CDR3 nucleotides: TGCAGCGTCGGGACCTCCTACGAGCAGTACTTC. V and J are TRBV29-1 and TRBJ2-7; possibly TRBD1 or TRBD2 for D (5 bases each). The germline V gene encodes CDR1 SQVTM and CDR2 ANQGSEA. The length of the CDR3 is 11 residues. V lost 6 bases and J 0 bases, leaving 6 bases between the germline ends.

The CDR3: CASSQGLAGGPLTDTQYF. The CDR3 region has the DNA TGTGCCAGCAGCCAAGGACTAGCGGGGGGCCCTCTCACAGATACGCAGTATTTT. The chain employs TRBV12-3 or TRBV12-4 and TRBJ2-3, with 14 bases that match TRBD2. This CDR3 region has 18 residues. V lost 6 bases to trimming and J lost 2 bases; unmatched junction nucleotides: 10.

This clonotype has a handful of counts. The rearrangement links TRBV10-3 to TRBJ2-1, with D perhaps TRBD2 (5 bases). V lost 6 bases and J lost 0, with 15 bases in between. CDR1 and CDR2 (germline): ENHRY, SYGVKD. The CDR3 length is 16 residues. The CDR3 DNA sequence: TGTGCCATCAGCGCTCCGGCGGGTTACTCCTACAATGAGCAGTTCTTC. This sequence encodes CAISAPAGYSYNEQFF.

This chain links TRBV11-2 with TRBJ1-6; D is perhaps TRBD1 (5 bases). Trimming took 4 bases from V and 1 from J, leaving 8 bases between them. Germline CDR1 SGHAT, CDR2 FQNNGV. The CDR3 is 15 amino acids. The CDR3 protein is CASSSGFSYNSPLHF. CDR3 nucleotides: TGTGCCAGCAGCTCAGGGTTTTCCTATAATTCACCCCTCCACTTT.

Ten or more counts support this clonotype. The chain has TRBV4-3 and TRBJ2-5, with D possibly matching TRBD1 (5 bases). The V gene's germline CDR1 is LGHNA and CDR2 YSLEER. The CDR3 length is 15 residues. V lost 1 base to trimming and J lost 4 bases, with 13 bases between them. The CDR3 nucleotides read TGCGCCAGCAGCCAAGCGACAGATCCGGGAGAGACCCAGTACTTC. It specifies CASSQATDPGETQYF.

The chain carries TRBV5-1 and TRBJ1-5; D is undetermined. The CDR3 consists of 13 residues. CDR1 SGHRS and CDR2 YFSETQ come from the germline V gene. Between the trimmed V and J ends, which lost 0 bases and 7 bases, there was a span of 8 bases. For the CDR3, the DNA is TGCGCCAGCAGCTTGGGCGTGGGGCAGCCCCAGCATTTT. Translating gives CASSLGVGQPQHF. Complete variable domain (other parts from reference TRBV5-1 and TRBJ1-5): KAGVTQTPRYLIKTRGQQVTLSCSPISGHRSVSWYQQTPGQGLQFLFEYFSETQRNKGNFPGRFSGRQFSNSRSEMNVSTLELGDSALYLCASSLGVGQPQHFGDGTRLSIL.